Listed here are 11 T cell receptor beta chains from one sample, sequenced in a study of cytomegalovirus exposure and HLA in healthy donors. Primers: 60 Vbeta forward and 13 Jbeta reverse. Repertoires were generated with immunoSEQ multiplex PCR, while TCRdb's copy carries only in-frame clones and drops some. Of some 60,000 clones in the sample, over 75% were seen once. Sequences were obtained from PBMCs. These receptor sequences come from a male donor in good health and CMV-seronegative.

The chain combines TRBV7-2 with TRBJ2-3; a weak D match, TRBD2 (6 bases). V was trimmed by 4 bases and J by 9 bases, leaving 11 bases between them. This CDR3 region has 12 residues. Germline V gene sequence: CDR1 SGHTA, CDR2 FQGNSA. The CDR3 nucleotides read TGTGCCAGCAGCTCGGGACTCAGGACGCAGTATTTT. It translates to CASSSGLRTQYF.

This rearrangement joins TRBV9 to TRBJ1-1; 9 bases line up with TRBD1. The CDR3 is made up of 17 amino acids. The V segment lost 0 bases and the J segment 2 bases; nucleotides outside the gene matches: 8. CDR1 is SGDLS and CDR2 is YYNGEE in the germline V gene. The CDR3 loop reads CASSVEGTGFFNTEAFF. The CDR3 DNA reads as TGTGCCAGCAGCGTAGAAGGGACAGGGTTTTTTAACACTGAAGCTTTCTTT.

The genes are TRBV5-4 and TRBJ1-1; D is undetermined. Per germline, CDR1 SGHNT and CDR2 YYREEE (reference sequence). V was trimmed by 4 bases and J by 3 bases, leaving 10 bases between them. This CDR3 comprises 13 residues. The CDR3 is CASSPFGDTEAFF. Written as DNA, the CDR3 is TGTGCCAGCAGCCCGTTCGGGGACACTGAAGCTTTCTTT.

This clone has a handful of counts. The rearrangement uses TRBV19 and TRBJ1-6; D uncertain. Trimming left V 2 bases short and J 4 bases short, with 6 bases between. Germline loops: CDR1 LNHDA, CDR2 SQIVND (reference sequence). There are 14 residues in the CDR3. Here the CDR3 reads CASSISPYNSPLHF. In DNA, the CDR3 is TGTGCCAGTAGTATATCCCCATATAATTCACCCCTCCACTTT.

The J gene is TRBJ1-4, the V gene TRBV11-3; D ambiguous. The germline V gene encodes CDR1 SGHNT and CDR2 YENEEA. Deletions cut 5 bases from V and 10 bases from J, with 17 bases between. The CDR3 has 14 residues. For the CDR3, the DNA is TGTGCCAGCAGCCTACAGATTAATGAATTAAAACTGTTTTTT. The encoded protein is CASSLQINELKLFF.

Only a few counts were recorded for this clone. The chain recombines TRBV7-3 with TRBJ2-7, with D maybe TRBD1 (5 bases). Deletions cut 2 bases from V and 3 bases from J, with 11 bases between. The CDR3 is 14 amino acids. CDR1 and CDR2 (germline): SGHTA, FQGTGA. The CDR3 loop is CASSLDSSYYEQYF. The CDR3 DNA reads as TGTGCCAGCAGCTTAGACAGTTCCTACTACGAGCAGTACTTC.

This CDR3 is CASGRRAGTDTQYF. The CDR3 region has the DNA TGTGCCAGCGGGAGGCGAGCTGGCACAGATACGCAGTATTTT. The genes are TRBV6-5 and TRBJ2-3, with D perhaps matching TRBD2 (6 bases). Trimming left V 8 bases short and J 1 base short, with 13 bases between. The CDR3 length is 14 residues. Germline V CDR1 and CDR2: MNHEY, SVGAGI.

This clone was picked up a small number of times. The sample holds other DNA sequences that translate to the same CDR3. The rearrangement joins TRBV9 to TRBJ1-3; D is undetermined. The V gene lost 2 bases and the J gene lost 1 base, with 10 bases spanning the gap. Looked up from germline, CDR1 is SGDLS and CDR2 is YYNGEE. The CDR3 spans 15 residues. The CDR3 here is CASSVVGGSGNTIYF. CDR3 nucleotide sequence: TGTGCCAGCAGCGTTGTCGGTGGTTCTGGAAACACCATATATTTT. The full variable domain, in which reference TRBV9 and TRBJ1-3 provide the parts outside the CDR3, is DSGVTQTPKHLITATGQRVTLRCSPRSGDLSVYWYQQSLDQGLQFLIQYYNGEERAKGNILERFSAQQFPDLHSELNLSSLELGDSALYFCASSVVGGSGNTIYFGEGSWLTVV.

The CDR3 sequence is CASSEWRGLMNTEAFF. In DNA, the CDR3 is TGTGCCAGCAGTGAATGGAGGGGTCTCATGAACACTGAAGCTTTCTTT. The V call is TRBV6-1, the J call TRBJ1-1, with D possibly TRBD1 on 5 matching bases. This CDR3 is 16 amino acids long. With 2 bases removed from V and 0 bases from J, the gap between germline ends came to 13 bases. In germline, CDR1 is MNHNS, CDR2 SASEGT.

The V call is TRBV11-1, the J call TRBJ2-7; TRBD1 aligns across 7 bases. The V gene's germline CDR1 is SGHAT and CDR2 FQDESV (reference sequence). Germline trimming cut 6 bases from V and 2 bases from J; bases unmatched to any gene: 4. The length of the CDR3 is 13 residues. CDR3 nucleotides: TGTGCCAGCAGATTCGACAGGGCCTACGAGCAGTACTTC. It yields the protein CASRFDRAYEQYF.

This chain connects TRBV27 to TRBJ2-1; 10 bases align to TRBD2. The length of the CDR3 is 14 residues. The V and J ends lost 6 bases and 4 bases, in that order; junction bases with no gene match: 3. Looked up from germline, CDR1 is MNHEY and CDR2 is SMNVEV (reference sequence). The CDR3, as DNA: TGTGCCAGCAGAGCGGGGGGGCTGTACAATGAGCAGTTCTTC. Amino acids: CASRAGGLYNEQFF.